These 14 T cell receptor beta chains were all obtained from the same sample, sequenced in a study of blood T cells in healthy people across ages. Through a sample-barcoded 5' primer and a J-beta primer mix, a second PCR was run for 7 to 11 cycles. Using its own MiXCR run on the 5' RACE reads, TCRdb lists one record per CDR3 protein. The sample includes around 280,000 distinct CDR3 sequences, 25% to 30% of them seen just once. The sample taken for sequencing was blood. Receptors were obtained from a woman between 65 and 79 years old in good health.

V and J are TRBV29-1 and TRBJ1-2; no reliable D call. Trimming cost V 7 bases and J 2 bases, with 11 bases left between them. Looked up from germline, CDR1 is SQVTM and CDR2 is ANQGSEA. The CDR3 runs 12 residues. Here the CDR3 DNA reads TGCAGCGCCGGAGGGAACAACTATGGCTACACCTTC. The encoded protein is CSAGGNNYGYTF. The full variable domain, rest sourced from reference TRBV29-1 and TRBJ1-2, is SAVISQKPSRDICQRGTSLTIQCQVDSQVTMMFWYRQQPGQSLTLIATANQGSEATYESGFVIDKFPISRPNLTFSTLTVSNMSPEDSSIYLCSAGGNNYGYTFGSGTRLTVV.

This clonotype was observed a few times. The chain links TRBV5-1 to TRBJ1-4, with 7 positions matching TRBD1. Germline CDR1 and CDR2: SGHRS and YFSETQ. The trim removed 9 bases at V and 0 bases at J, leaving 11 bases unmatched. The CDR3 is 16 amino acids. The chain's CDR3 is CATRSGQISTNEKLFF. The CDR3, as DNA: TGCGCCACCCGATCGGGACAGATATCAACTAATGAAAAACTGTTTTTT.

CDR3 DNA sequence: TGCAGTGCTAGGGGTACTAGCGGGACTTCCTACGAGCAGTACTTC. Protein sequence: CSARGTSGTSYEQYF. The chain links TRBV20-1 to TRBJ2-5; 10 bases fit TRBD2. The DNA end favors TRBJ2-7, so the J call may be wrong. The length of the CDR3 is 15 residues. Germline CDR1 and CDR2: DFQATT and SNEGSKA (reference sequence).

The chain is built from TRBV4-1 and TRBJ1-2; 8 bases fit TRBD1. Germline CDR1 MGHRA, CDR2 YSYEKL. After removal of 1 base from V and 7 bases from J, the junction contained 11 bases not matched to a gene. This CDR3 is 16 amino acids long. The CDR3 nucleotides read TGCGCCAGCAGCCAAGCGGAGTGGCAGGGGGCTGGTGGCTACACCTTC. Translating it yields CASSQAEWQGAGGYTF.

This clonotype came up many times. The V call is TRBV28, the J call TRBJ2-5; D call uncertain. The CDR3 is 14 amino acids. Looked up from germline, CDR1 is MDHEN and CDR2 is SYDVKM. V shed 3 bases and J shed 5 bases, with 13 bases lying between them. The CDR3 DNA is TGTGCCAGCAGTTTCTTAGGAACGGCGGAGACCCAGTACTTC. It translates to CASSFLGTAETQYF.

This clonotype was seen only a few times. The V gene is TRBV28, the J gene TRBJ2-5, with 7 bases lining up with TRBD1. The J call may be incorrect, as the DNA end agrees better with TRBJ2-1. There are 13 residues in the CDR3. Germline CDR1 MDHEN, CDR2 SYDVKM. CDR3 sequence: CASNPDRANEQFF. For the CDR3, the DNA is TGTGCCAGCAACCCCGACAGGGCCAATGAGCAGTTCTTC.

This clonotype was seen only a few times. V gene TRBV28 combines with J gene TRBJ2-2; possibly TRBD1 or TRBD2 for D (5 bases each). With 2 bases removed from V and 16 bases from J, the gap between germline ends came to 14 bases. The CDR3 runs 12 residues. The germline V gene has CDR1 MDHEN and CDR2 SYDVKM. DNA of the CDR3: TGTGCCAGCAGTTTACCAATCGGGGCGAAGTTTTTT. Translated, it gives CASSLPIGAKFF.

The table lists this clonotype with a few counts. The chain recombines TRBV3-1 with TRBJ2-1; 11 bases align to TRBD2. The CDR3 consists of 15 residues. Trimming removed 5 bases from V and 2 bases from J; junction bases left unmatched: 2. The germline gives CDR1 LGHDT, CDR2 YNNKEL (reference sequence). CDR3 residues: CASSGTSGAYNEQFF. The CDR3 DNA sequence: TGTGCCAGCAGCGGGACTAGCGGAGCCTACAATGAGCAGTTCTTC.

This rearrangement joins TRBV18 to TRBJ2-5; TRBD1 is a possible D gene (6 bases). V lost 3 bases, J lost 4 bases, and 12 bases lay in between. Looked up from germline, CDR1 is KGHSH and CDR2 is LQKENI. The CDR3 covers 14 residues. The CDR3: CASSPPGVGETQYF. The CDR3 DNA follows: TGTGCCAGCTCACCGCCAGGGGTCGGAGAGACCCAGTACTTC.

This clonotype was seen a few times. This rearrangement joins TRBV7-2 to TRBJ1-2; possibly TRBD1 for D (6 bases). This CDR3 has 12 residues. Germline V gene lookup returns CDR1 SGHTA and CDR2 FQGNSA. V was trimmed by 2 bases and J by 11 bases, leaving 12 bases between them. CDR3 sequence reads: CASSLQRGGYTF. The CDR3 nucleotides are TGTGCCAGCAGCTTACAAAGGGGGGGTTACACCTTC.

This chain joins TRBV11-3 and TRBJ2-5; TRBD1 agrees at 7 bases. Matching the DNA end better, TRBJ2-1 makes the J call doubtful. Germline loops: CDR1 SGHNT, CDR2 YENEEA. The CDR3 runs to 15 residues. CDR3 coding DNA: TGTGCCAGCAGCTTAGATGGCCCATCAGGGGGTGAGCAGTTCTTC. Translated, it gives CASSLDGPSGGEQFF.

The V call is TRBV7-8, the J call TRBJ2-5; 12 nucleotides agree with TRBD2. CDR3 length equals 22 residues. The trim removed 6 bases at V and 4 bases at J, leaving 27 bases unmatched. Germline loops: CDR1 SGHVS, CDR2 FQNEAQ. Here the CDR3 reads CASRPGQEALQKLAGGGETQYF. The CDR3 region has the DNA TGTGCCAGCAGGCCTGGACAGGAAGCCCTACAGAAACTAGCGGGAGGCGGAGAGACCCAGTACTTC.

The CDR3 sequence is CASSYRRDSYEQYF. DNA for the CDR3: TGTGCCAGCAGCTACCGCCGGGACAGCTACGAGCAGTACTTC. This chain joins TRBV6-5 and TRBJ2-7; the match to TRBD1 covers 7 bases. V trimming: 6 bases; J trimming: 3 bases; junction bases outside the gene matches: 8. Looked up from germline, CDR1 is MNHEY and CDR2 is SVGAGI. The CDR3 spans 14 residues.

This clonotype was counted a few times. V gene TRBV13 combines with J gene TRBJ1-2; D not certain. From germline, CDR1 is PRHDT and CDR2 FYEKMQ (reference sequence). This CDR3 contains 13 residues. Trimming took 0 bases from V and 4 from J, leaving 6 bases between them. This chain's CDR3 is CASSLGDVYGYTF. The CDR3 region has the DNA TGTGCCAGCAGCTTAGGAGATGTCTATGGCTACACCTTC. Using reference TRBV13 and TRBJ1-2 for the parts outside the CDR3, the full variable domain is AAGVIQSPRHLIKEKRETATLKCYPIPRHDTVYWYQQGPGQDPQFLISFYEKMQSDKGSIPDRFSAQQFSDYHSELNMSSLELGDSALYFCASSLGDVYGYTFGSGTRLTVV.